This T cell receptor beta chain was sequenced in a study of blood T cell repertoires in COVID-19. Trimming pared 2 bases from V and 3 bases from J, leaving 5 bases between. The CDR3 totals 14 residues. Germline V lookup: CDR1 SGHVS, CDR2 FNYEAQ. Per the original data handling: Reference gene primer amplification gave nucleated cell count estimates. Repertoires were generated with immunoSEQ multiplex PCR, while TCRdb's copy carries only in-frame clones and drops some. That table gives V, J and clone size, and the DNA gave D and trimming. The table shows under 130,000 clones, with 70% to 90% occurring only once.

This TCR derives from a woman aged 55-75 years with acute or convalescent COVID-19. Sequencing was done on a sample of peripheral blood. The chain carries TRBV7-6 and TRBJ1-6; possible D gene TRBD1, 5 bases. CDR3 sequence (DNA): TGTGCCAGCAGCTTACAGGGCTATAATTCACCCCTCCACTTT. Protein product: CASSLQGYNSPLHF.